This is a list of T cell receptor beta chains from one sample in a study of Graves' ophthalmopathy and Graves' hyperthyroidism. TCRdb re-called the multiplex PCR reads with MiXCR, one entry per CDR3 protein. The sample records 200,000 to 300,000 distinct CDR3 sequences, around 45% being singletons. The sequencing input was peripheral blood. The receptors originated from an adult man with Graves' ophthalmopathy. The CDR3 runs from the conserved cysteine through the conserved F or W. The D gene is left open where the match is weak. Size is stated for part of the rows, as once, few or many counts, or as a class when the clone is expanded.

size	V	D	J	CDR3	DNA
once	TRBV5-8	-	TRBJ2-7	CASSWDNYEQYF	TGTGCCAGCAGCTGGGACAACTACGAGCAGTACTTC
few	TRBV10-3	TRBD1	TRBJ2-6	CAISEKGAAGANVLTF	TGTGCCATCAGTGAGAAGGGGGCGGCTGGGGCCAACGTCCTGACTTTC
-	TRBV29-1	-	TRBJ1-2	CSVEVEPGDPLNYGYTF	TGCAGCGTTGAAGTGGAACCAGGGGACCCACTAAACTATGGCTACACCTTC
-	TRBV5-4	-	TRBJ2-7	CASSLDLYPGDEQYF	TGTGCCAGCAGCTTGGACCTGTATCCTGGGGACGAGCAGTACTTC
-	TRBV3-1	-	TRBJ2-7	CASSQELGYGEQYF	TGTGCCAGCAGCCAAGAATTAGGGTACGGCGAGCAGTACTTC
-	TRBV9	TRBD1	TRBJ1-1	CASSSWKRGTGTEAFF	TGCGCCAGCAGCTCCTGGAAGCGGGGGACAGGGACTGAAGCTTTCTTT
few	TRBV7-9	-	TRBJ2-2	CASSSVGGELFF	TGTGCCAGCAGCTCGGTGGGCGGGGAGCTGTTTTTT
-	TRBV2	-	TRBJ2-2	CASSEDRANTGELFF	TGTGCCAGCAGTGAAGACAGAGCGAACACCGGGGAGCTGTTTTTT
-	TRBV14	-	TRBJ2-3	CASSLKETASTDTQYF	TGTGCCAGCAGCCTCAAAGAAACGGCTAGCACAGATACGCAGTATTTT
-	TRBV20-1	-	TRBJ1-2	CSAGGVTVTRGYTF	TGCAGTGCTGGCGGGGTGACAGTTACCCGCGGCTACACCTTC
few	TRBV7-2	-	TRBJ2-7	CASTQGRAAYEQYF	TGTGCCAGCACCCAAGGACGGGCCGCCTACGAGCAGTACTTC
-	TRBV30	TRBD2	TRBJ2-5	CAWSVLAGGQETQYF	TGTGCCTGGAGTGTACTAGCGGGAGGACAAGAGACCCAGTACTTC
few	TRBV20-1	-	TRBJ1-5	CSAAAHNSFNQPQHF	TGCAGTGCCGCCGCGCATAACAGCTTCAATCAGCCCCAGCATTTT
-	TRBV2	TRBD1	TRBJ1-5	CASRRDSNFNQPQHF	TGTGCCAGCAGGAGGGACAGCAACTTCAATCAGCCCCAGCATTTT
-	TRBV7-3	-	TRBJ2-5	CANSFNSQETQYF	TGTGCCAACAGCTTCAACAGCCAAGAGACCCAGTACTTC
-	TRBV7-3	-	TRBJ1-1	CASSFLGGADTEAFF	TGTGCCAGCAGTTTCCTCGGGGGGGCCGACACTGAAGCTTTCTTT
-	TRBV2	TRBD1	TRBJ1-5	CASSRTIRDRGRQPQHF	TGTGCCAGCAGTCGAACGATCCGGGACAGGGGGCGACAGCCCCAGCATTTT
few	TRBV5-1	-	TRBJ2-5	CASSLGSNRETQYF	TGCGCCAGCAGCTTGGGTAGTAATCGAGAGACCCAGTACTTC
-	TRBV24-1	TRBD1	TRBJ2-7	CATASTGRYEQYF	TGTGCCACCGCCTCGACAGGGCGTTACGAGCAGTACTTC
few	TRBV7-8	TRBD2	TRBJ2-7	CASSLVVTSADEQYF	TGTGCCAGCAGCTTAGTCGTGACTAGCGCCGACGAGCAGTACTTC
-	TRBV27	-	TRBJ1-1	CASRSGARGAHTEAFF	TGTGCCAGCAGAAGCGGAGCCCGAGGGGCTCACACTGAAGCTTTCTTT
-	TRBV10-3	-	TRBJ2-7	CASSFIGRARPYEQYF	TGTGCCAGCAGTTTTATCGGCAGAGCGAGGCCCTACGAGCAGTACTTC
few	TRBV9	-	TRBJ1-1	CASSPIPVGTEAFF	TGTGCCAGCAGCCCAATTCCCGTGGGGACAGAAGCTTTCTTT
-	TRBV7-9	-	TRBJ1-2	CASSLRGHGNYGYTF	TGTGCCAGCAGCCTCCGTGGTCATGGGAACTATGGCTACACCTTC
few	TRBV4-2	-	TRBJ1-6	CASSQGQPESGSPLHF	TGTGCCAGCAGCCAAGGACAGCCTGAGAGTGGTTCACCCCTCCACTTT
-	TRBV5-6	-	TRBJ2-5	CASSQTWESETQCF	TGTGCCAGCAGCCAAACCTGGGAAAGCGAGACCCAGTGCTTC
-	TRBV12-3/TRBV12-4	TRBD2	TRBJ2-5	CASSPSGRAETQYF	TGTGCCAGCTCACCATCGGGGAGGGCAGAGACCCAGTACTTC
-	TRBV6-1	-	TRBJ1-2	CASSELGRSGGYTF	TGTGCCAGCAGTGAACTCGGGCGGTCTGGAGGCTACACCTTC
-	TRBV7-2	-	TRBJ2-5	CASSLAPEETQYF	TGTGCCAGCAGCTTAGCTCCAGAAGAGACCCAGTACTTC
-	TRBV7-9	-	TRBJ1-1	CASSHMTGNTEAFF	TGTGCCAGCAGCCATATGACGGGGAACACTGAAGCTTTCTTT
-	TRBV20-1	TRBD2	TRBJ2-5	CSARGAAGGQETQYF	TGCAGTGCTAGAGGGGCAGCGGGGGGCCAAGAGACCCAGTACTTC
-	TRBV7-3	-	TRBJ2-2	CASSQPTGPHGELFF	TGTGCCAGCAGCCAACCGACGGGTCCCCACGGGGAGCTGTTTTTT
-	TRBV10-3	-	TRBJ2-5	CASSPPGSPKETQYF	TGTGCCAGCTCACCACCGGGCAGCCCCAAAGAGACCCAGTACTTC
-	TRBV29-1	-	TRBJ1-1	CSVVLGGRDTEAFF	TGCAGCGTTGTTCTGGGGGGGAGGGACACTGAAGCTTTCTTT
-	TRBV7-3	TRBD2	TRBJ2-2	CASSLMRGGGTGELFF	TGTGCCAGCAGCTTAATGCGGGGGGGCGGCACCGGGGAGCTGTTTTTT
few	TRBV28	-	TRBJ2-7	CASTTIGNYEQYF	TGTGCCAGCACTACGATCGGGAACTACGAGCAGTACTTC
-	TRBV29-1	-	TRBJ1-1	CSVDGVMNTEAFF	TGCAGCGTTGACGGGGTAATGAACACTGAAGCTTTCTTT
many	TRBV10-2	-	TRBJ1-1	CATTDWPEAFF	TGCGCCACGACGGACTGGCCTGAAGCTTTCTTT
-	TRBV7-2	TRBD2	TRBJ2-7	CASSLVGGGGSEQYF	TGTGCCAGCAGCTTAGTAGGTGGCGGGGGGAGCGAGCAGTACTTC
-	TRBV29-1	-	TRBJ1-1	CSVEKGANTEAFF	TGCAGCGTTGAAAAGGGTGCGAACACTGAAGCTTTCTTT
few	TRBV7-9	-	TRBJ2-7	CASSLPRYEQYF	TGTGCCAGCAGCTTACCCCGCTACGAGCAGTACTTC
few	TRBV11-2	-	TRBJ2-7	CASSLDRGRYEQYF	TGTGCCAGCAGCTTAGATCGGGGGCGCTACGAGCAGTACTTC